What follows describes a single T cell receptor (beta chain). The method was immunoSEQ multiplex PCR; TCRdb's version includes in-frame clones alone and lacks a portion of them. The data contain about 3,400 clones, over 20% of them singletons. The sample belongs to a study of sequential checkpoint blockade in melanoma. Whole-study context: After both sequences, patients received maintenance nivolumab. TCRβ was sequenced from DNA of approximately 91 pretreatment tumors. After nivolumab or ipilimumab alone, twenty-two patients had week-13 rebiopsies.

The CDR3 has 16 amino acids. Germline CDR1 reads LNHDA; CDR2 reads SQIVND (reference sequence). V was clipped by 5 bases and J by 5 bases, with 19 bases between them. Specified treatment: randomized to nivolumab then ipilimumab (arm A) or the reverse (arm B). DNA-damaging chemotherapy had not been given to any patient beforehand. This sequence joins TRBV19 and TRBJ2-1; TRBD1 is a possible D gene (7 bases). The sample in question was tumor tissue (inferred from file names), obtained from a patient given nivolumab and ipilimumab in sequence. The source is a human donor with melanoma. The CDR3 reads CASSSAWGDSNNEQFF. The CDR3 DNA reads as TGTGCCAGTAGTTCTGCCTGGGGGGACAGCAACAATGAGCAGTTCTTC.